The 19 T cell receptor beta chains below come from one sample, sequenced in a study of Ad26.COV2.S vaccination and SARS-CoV-2 variants. The protocol was immunoSEQ multiplex PCR, while the TCRdb copy is restricted to in-frame clones and leaves out a portion. The profile shows approximately 350,000 clones, about four fifths of them singletons. Specified treatment: about 20 received Ad26.COV2.S at low or high dose, single or two shots; 5 received placebo; per-sample allocation not given. Sampling occurred on day 63 after the first vaccine or placebo injection. Sample: peripheral blood, taken in a trial of Ad26.COV2.S vaccine versus placebo. The receptors stem from a person between 18 and 65 years old who received the Ad26.COV2.S COVID-19 vaccine or a placebo.

The chain employs TRBV4-3 and TRBJ1-5; 8 bases are a match to TRBD1. V was pared by 0 bases and J by 1 base, with 8 bases of the junction left unmatched. The CDR3 has 18 amino acids. CDR1 and CDR2 from the germline V gene are LGHNA and YSLEER. The CDR3 DNA sequence: TGCGCCAGCAGCCAAGATGTCAGGGGGCAAAGGAGCAATCAGCCCCAGCATTTT. Encoded protein: CASSQDVRGQRSNQPQHF.

This chain joins TRBV6-2 or TRBV6-3 and TRBJ2-3, with 11 positions matching TRBD2. V shed 0 bases and J 2 bases; nucleotides not matched to a gene: 4. This CDR3 region has 17 residues. The germline V gene encodes CDR1 MNHEY and CDR2 SVGEGT. CDR3 sequence: CASSYSPTSGDTDTQYF. CDR3 nucleotide sequence: TGTGCCAGCAGTTACTCCCCGACTAGCGGGGACACAGATACGCAGTATTTT.

CDR3 in amino acids: CASSPRRGGSQETQYF. CDR3 bases: TGTGCCAGCAGTCCCCGGCGCGGGGGGTCCCAAGAGACCCAGTACTTC. V and J are TRBV7-2 and TRBJ2-5, with 8 bases lining up with TRBD2. CDR3 length: 16 amino acids. The J segment lost 1 base and the V segment lost 6 bases, leaving 10 bases of the junction unmatched. Per germline, CDR1 SGHTA and CDR2 FQGNSA.

This chain uses TRBV18 with TRBJ1-1, with D hard to call. Germline assignment: CDR1 KGHSH and CDR2 LQKENI. The V end lost 3 bases, the J end lost 5 bases, and 10 bases lay between the germline ends. The CDR3 has 13 amino acids. This chain's CDR3 is CASSPNPQTEAFF. The CDR3 DNA is TGTGCCAGCTCACCCAACCCCCAAACTGAAGCTTTCTTT.

The chain has TRBV19 and TRBJ1-6; 9 positions agree with TRBD1. The CDR3 contains 17 residues. With V trimmed by 0 bases and J by 8 bases, 8 bases remained unmatched. Germline V lookup: CDR1 LNHDA, CDR2 SQIVND (reference sequence). The CDR3 reads CASSIDGGQGGDSPLHF. DNA for the CDR3: TGTGCCAGTAGTATAGATGGGGGACAGGGTGGGGATTCACCCCTCCACTTT. Full variable domain (rest looked up from reference TRBV19 and TRBJ1-6): DGGITQSPKYLFRKEGQNVTLSCEQNLNHDAMYWYRQDPGQGLRLIYYSQIVNDFQKGDIAEGYSVSREKKESFPLTVTSAQKNPTAFYLCASSIDGGQGGDSPLHFGNGTRLTVT.

V and J are TRBV2 and TRBJ1-4; no clear D. V gave up 6 bases and J gave up 5 bases, with 13 bases separating them. Germline V gene lookup returns CDR1 SNHLY and CDR2 FYNNEI. The CDR3 consists of 14 residues. The CDR3 region has the DNA TGTGCCAGCAGCGTGGGCCTTCTAAATGAAAAACTGTTTTTT. It yields the protein CASSVGLLNEKLFF.

The chain uses TRBV7-2 and TRBJ1-2; TRBD1 agrees at 9 bases. Trimming removed 3 bases from V and 4 bases from J; junction bases left unmatched: 6. The germline gives CDR1 SGHTA, CDR2 FQGNSA. The CDR3 extends over 15 amino acids. CDR3 region: CASSLGQGRGYGYTF. The CDR3 bases are TGTGCCAGCAGCTTGGGACAGGGAAGAGGCTATGGCTACACCTTC.

The chain employs TRBV19 and TRBJ2-1; TRBD2 matches 11 bases. The junction had 6 bases not matched to a gene; V was cut back by 8 bases and J by 9 bases. The CDR3 sequence is 13 residues long. Germline V gives CDR1 LNHDA, CDR2 SQIVND (reference sequence). The CDR3 coding sequence is TGTGCCAGTGAAATAGCGGGGGGGAGTGAGCAGTTCTTC. This encodes CASEIAGGSEQFF.

The V call is TRBV30, the J call TRBJ1-1; D is unresolved. Germline V gene sequence: CDR1 GTSNPN, CDR2 SVGIG (reference sequence). This CDR3 is built from 12 residues. Trimming pared 5 bases from V and 0 bases from J, leaving 7 bases between. In DNA form, the CDR3 reads TGTGCCTGGGCTAGAATGAACACTGAAGCTTTCTTT. As protein: CAWARMNTEAFF.

This chain links TRBV7-3 with TRBJ1-5; maybe TRBD1 (6 bases). Germline CDR1 reads SGHTA; CDR2 reads FQGTGA. CDR3 length: 13 amino acids. The V end lost 3 bases, the J end lost 4 bases, and 7 bases lay between the germline ends. CDR3 in amino acids: CASSFDRNQPQHF. The CDR3 DNA is TGTGCCAGCAGCTTCGACAGGAATCAGCCCCAGCATTTT.

This clone has more than one count but fewer than ten. V and J are TRBV2 and TRBJ1-2; D gene unclear. Germline CDR1 SNHLY, CDR2 FYNNEI. The CDR3 length is 14 residues. Trimming cost V 2 bases and J 7 bases, with 14 bases left between them. The CDR3 reads CASSEFGLPSGYTF. The CDR3 DNA is TGTGCCAGCAGTGAATTTGGGTTGCCCTCTGGCTACACCTTC.

The V call is TRBV5-6, the J call TRBJ2-1; possibly TRBD1 for D (5 bases). V was trimmed by 4 bases and J by 5 bases, leaving 16 bases between them. Germline lookup yields CDR1 SGHDT and CDR2 YYEEEE. The CDR3 loop spans 15 amino acids. CDR3 sequence: CASSPRQSFHNEQFF. The DNA for the CDR3 is TGTGCCAGCAGCCCTAGACAGAGCTTCCACAATGAGCAGTTCTTC.

This chain joins TRBV4-1 and TRBJ1-2, with D tentatively TRBD1 (5 bases). The CDR3 length is 13 residues. Germline V gene sequence: CDR1 MGHRA, CDR2 YSYEKL. V lost 2 bases and J lost 4, with 8 bases in between. DNA of the CDR3: TGCGCCAGCAGCCAACTAACAGGCTATGGCTACACCTTC. As protein: CASSQLTGYGYTF.

The V and J genes are TRBV6-1 and TRBJ1-1, with D possibly matching TRBD1 (5 bases). Germline lookup yields CDR1 MNHNS and CDR2 SASEGT. Trimming took 1 base from V and 6 from J, leaving 12 bases between them. This CDR3 region has 14 residues. CDR3 DNA: TGTGCCAGCAGTGAAGGGGGCGACTCCGCTGAAGCTTTCTTT. As protein: CASSEGGDSAEAFF.

The chain joins TRBV30 to TRBJ1-1, with D tentatively TRBD1 (6 bases). Trimming left V 4 bases short and J 5 bases short, with 17 bases between. The V gene's germline CDR1 is GTSNPN and CDR2 SVGIG (reference sequence). This CDR3 has 14 residues. The DNA for the CDR3 is TGTGCCTGGATCCCTCAGGGGTATTGGACTGAAGCTTTCTTT. The encoded protein is CAWIPQGYWTEAFF. Filled out from reference TRBV30 and TRBJ1-1, the complete variable domain reads SQTIHQWPATLVQPVGSPLSLECTVEGTSNPNLYWYRQAAGRGLQLLFYSVGIGQISSEVPQNLSASRPQDRQFILSSKKLLLSDSGFYLCAWIPQGYWTEAFFGQGTRLTVV.

V usage is TRBV18 and J usage is TRBJ2-1; TRBD1 agrees at 8 bases. Germline CDR1 and CDR2: KGHSH and LQKENI. The V gene end was trimmed by 5 bases and the J gene end by 8 bases; junction bases not matched to a gene: 5. This CDR3 has 13 residues. The CDR3 bases are TGTGCCAGCTCAAACAGGGGGTTCGATGAGCAGTTCTTC. It yields the protein CASSNRGFDEQFF.

This rearrangement joins TRBV19 to TRBJ1-6; D remains unclear. The V end lost 3 bases, the J end lost 12 bases, and 12 bases lay between the germline ends. CDR3 length equals 13 residues. The germline V gene has CDR1 LNHDA and CDR2 SQIVND (reference sequence). The CDR3 nucleotides read TGTGCCAGTAGTATCTCCCAGAGCCGACCCCTCCACTTT. Translated: CASSISQSRPLHF.

This clone is a singleton in its sample. The rearrangement uses TRBV27 and TRBJ2-7; weak D call: TRBD1 (5 bases). The CDR3 contains 13 residues. Per germline, CDR1 MNHEY and CDR2 SMNVEV (reference sequence). The V and J ends lost 2 bases and 6 bases respectively, with 11 bases between them. CDR3 coding DNA: TGTGCCAGCAGTTTAGACAATAGGGGCGAGCAGTACTTC. Translating it yields CASSLDNRGEQYF.

The V and J genes are TRBV15 and TRBJ1-1; possibly TRBD1 for D (5 bases). Deletions cut 0 bases from V and 9 bases from J, with 14 bases between. CDR3 size: 14 residues. Germline CDR1 reads LNHNV; CDR2 reads YYDKDF (reference sequence). The CDR3 DNA reads TGTGCCACCAGCAGAGATAGGGGTGCCGGGAAAGCTTTCTTT. Translated, it gives CATSRDRGAGKAFF.